This T cell receptor beta chain was sequenced in a study of pediatric ulcerative colitis. Broader study findings: No controls had the two rectal clonotypes shared by ulcerative colitis patients. Compared with controls, ulcerative colitis showed greater blood-rectum clone sharing.

With regard to this clone: Its matching antigen is unknown.

The assay was immunoSEQ multiplex PCR, and TCRdb's table has in-frame clones only and misses some. In the table there are about 64,000 clones, about 86% of which are singletons. Sequenced input: blood. This sequence originates from a boy aged 5-17 years with severe ulcerative colitis.

In DNA, the CDR3 is TGTGCCAGCAGCGTCGCCGGGATTAGCTACAATGAGCAGTTCTTC. Its protein is CASSVAGISYNEQFF. The J gene is TRBJ2-1, the V gene TRBV9; D is perhaps TRBD2 (5 bases). The V end was cut by 2 bases, the J end by 3 bases, with 12 bases between. Germline V gives CDR1 SGDLS, CDR2 YYNGEE. This CDR3 comprises 15 residues.